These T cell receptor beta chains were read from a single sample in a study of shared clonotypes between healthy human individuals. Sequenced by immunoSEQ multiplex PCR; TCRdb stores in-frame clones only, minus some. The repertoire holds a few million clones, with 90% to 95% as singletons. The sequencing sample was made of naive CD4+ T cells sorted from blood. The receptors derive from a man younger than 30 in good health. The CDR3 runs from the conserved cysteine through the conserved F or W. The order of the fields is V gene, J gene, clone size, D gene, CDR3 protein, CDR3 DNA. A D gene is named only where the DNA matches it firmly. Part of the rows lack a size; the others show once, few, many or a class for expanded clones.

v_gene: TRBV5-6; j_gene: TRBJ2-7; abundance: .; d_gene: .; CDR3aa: CASSSGLSYEQYF; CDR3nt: TGTGCCAGCAGCTCCGGGCTCTCCTACGAGCAGTACTTC
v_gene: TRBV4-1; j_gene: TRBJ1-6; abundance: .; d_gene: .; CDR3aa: CASSQDIGDSPLHF; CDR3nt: TGCGCCAGCAGCCAAGATATCGGGGATTCACCCCTCCACTTT
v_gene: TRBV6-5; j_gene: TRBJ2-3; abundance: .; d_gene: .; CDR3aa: CASRRVARTDTQYF; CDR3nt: TGTGCCAGCAGGAGAGTAGCGCGCACAGATACGCAGTATTTT
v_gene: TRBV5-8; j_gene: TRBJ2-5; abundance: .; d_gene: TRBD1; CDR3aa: CASSRGTGAGETQYF; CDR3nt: TGTGCCAGCAGCAGGGGGACAGGGGCAGGGGAGACCCAGTACTTC
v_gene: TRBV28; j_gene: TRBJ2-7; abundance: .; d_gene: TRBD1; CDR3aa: CASSKTGGTYF; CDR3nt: TGTGCCAGCAGTAAGACAGGGGGCACGTACTTC
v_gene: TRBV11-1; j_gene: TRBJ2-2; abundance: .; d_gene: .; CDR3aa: CASRRPGTSGTGELFF; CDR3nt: TGTGCCAGCAGACGGCCGGGAACCTCGGGCACCGGGGAGCTGTTTTTT
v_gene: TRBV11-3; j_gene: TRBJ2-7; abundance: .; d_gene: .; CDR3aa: CASSLEGHGAYEQYF; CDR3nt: TGTGCCAGCAGCTTAGAAGGTCATGGGGCCTACGAGCAGTACTTC
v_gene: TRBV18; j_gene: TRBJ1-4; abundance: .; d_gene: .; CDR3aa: CASSERAATNEKLFF; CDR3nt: TGTGCCAGCTCAGAGAGGGCTGCAACTAATGAAAAACTGTTTTTT
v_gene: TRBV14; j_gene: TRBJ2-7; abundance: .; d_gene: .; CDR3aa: CASSRRGRNEQYF; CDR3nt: TGTGCCAGCAGTCGCAGGGGTCGCAACGAGCAGTACTTC
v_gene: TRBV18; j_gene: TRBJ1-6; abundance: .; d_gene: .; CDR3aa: CASSPAGRYNSPLHF; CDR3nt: TGTGCCAGCTCACCGGCGGGACGTTATAATTCACCCCTCCACTTT
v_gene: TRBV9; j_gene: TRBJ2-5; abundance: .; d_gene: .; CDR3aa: CASSRAGGQETQYF; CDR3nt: TGTGCCAGCAGTAGAGCCGGGGGACAAGAGACCCAGTACTTC
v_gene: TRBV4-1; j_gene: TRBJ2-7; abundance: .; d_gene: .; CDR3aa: CASSSGQSYEQYF; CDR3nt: TGCGCCAGCAGCTCAGGACAGTCCTACGAGCAGTACTTC
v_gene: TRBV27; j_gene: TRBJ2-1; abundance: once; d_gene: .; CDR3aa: CASSLGMGELGYNEQFF; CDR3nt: TGTGCCAGCAGTTTAGGGATGGGCGAGTTGGGATACAATGAGCAGTTCTTC
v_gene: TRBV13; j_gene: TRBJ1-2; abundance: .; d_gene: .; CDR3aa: CASSLQGPNYGYTF; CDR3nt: TGTGCCAGCAGCTTACAGGGTCCTAACTATGGCTACACCTTC
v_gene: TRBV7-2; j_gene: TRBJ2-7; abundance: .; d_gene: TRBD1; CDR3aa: CASSFRQGATEQYF; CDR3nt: TGTGCCAGCAGCTTTCGTCAGGGGGCAACCGAGCAGTACTTC
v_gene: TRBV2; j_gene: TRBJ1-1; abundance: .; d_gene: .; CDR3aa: CASSVQGMNTEAFF; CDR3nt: TGTGCCAGCAGTGTTCAGGGGATGAACACTGAAGCTTTCTTT
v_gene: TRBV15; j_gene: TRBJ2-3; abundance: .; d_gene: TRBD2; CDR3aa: CATSRDPGDYHTDTQYF; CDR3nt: TGTGCCACCAGCAGAGATCCGGGGGACTACCACACAGATACGCAGTATTTT
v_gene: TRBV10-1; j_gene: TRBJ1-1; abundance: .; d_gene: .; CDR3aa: CASSEGRYTEAFF; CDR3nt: TGCGCCAGCAGTGAGGGCAGATACACTGAAGCTTTCTTT